This TCR beta chain was sequenced in a study of shared clonotypes between healthy human individuals. Findings of the study overall: Shared across a few donors were approximately 5% of the naive CD4 clonotypes. Memory subsets had estimated richness that was generally smaller than that of naive subsets.

Partitioning of CD4+ cells yielded a CD45RA+ naive subset and a CD45RA-negative memory subset. At the deep level, the assay was run. Measured with immunoSEQ multiplex PCR; TCRdb has only the in-frame clones, and not every one. The table has some 2,000,000 clones, over 85% seen once. The CDR3 runs 15 residues. Looked up from germline, CDR1 is SGDLS and CDR2 is YYNGEE. V was cut by 4 bases and J by 9 bases, with 17 bases left in between. This clone was observed once. The antigen is unknown. Sequenced sample: naive CD4+ T cells sorted from blood. Subset given: CD45RA+ positively selected. This clonotype was sampled from a man aged 18-30 years in good health. The rearrangement links TRBV9 to TRBJ1-6; D might be TRBD1 (6 bases). CDR3 sequence reads: CASSPSGQRSSPLHF. The DNA for the CDR3 is TGTGCCAGCAGCCCCAGCGGACAGAGAAGTTCACCCCTCCACTTT. The whole variable domain, filled in from reference TRBV9 and TRBJ1-6, reads DSGVTQTPKHLITATGQRVTLRCSPRSGDLSVYWYQQSLDQGLQFLIQYYNGEERAKGNILERFSAQQFPDLHSELNLSSLELGDSALYFCASSPSGQRSSPLHFGNGTRLTVT.